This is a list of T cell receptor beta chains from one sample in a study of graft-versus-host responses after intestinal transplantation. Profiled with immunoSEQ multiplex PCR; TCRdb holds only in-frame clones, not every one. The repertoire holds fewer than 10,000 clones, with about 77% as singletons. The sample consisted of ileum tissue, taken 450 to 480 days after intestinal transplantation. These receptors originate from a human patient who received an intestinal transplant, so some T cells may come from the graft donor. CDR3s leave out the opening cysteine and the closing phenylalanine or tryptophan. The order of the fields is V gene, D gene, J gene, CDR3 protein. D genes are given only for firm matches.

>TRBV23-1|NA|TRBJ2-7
ASSQGERRSNPLYEQY
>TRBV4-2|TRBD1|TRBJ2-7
ASSQDGPDRANEQY
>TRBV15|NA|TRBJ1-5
ATSRDGGGDQPQH
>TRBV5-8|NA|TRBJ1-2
ASSLGSGAGGYT
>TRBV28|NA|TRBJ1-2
ALRGNHYGYT
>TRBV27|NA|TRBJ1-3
ASSRGGGGNTIY
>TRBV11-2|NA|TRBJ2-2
ASSPRTVGGELF
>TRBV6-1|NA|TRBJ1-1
ASTRPGLLNTEAF
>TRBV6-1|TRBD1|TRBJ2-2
ASSEKLGQGAGELF
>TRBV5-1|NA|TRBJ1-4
ASMPNGRFGYEEKLF
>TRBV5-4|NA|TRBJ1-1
ASSFTAGTPSAF
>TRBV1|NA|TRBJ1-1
TSSQGQNTEAF
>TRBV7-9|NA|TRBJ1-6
ASSPRDTVQSPLH
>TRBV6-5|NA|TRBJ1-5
ASSRGGRSNQPQH
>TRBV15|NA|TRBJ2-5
ATSTFDRQETQY
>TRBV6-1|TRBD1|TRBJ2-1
ASSEETGGYNEQF
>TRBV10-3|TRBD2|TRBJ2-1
ATRTSGGTNEQF